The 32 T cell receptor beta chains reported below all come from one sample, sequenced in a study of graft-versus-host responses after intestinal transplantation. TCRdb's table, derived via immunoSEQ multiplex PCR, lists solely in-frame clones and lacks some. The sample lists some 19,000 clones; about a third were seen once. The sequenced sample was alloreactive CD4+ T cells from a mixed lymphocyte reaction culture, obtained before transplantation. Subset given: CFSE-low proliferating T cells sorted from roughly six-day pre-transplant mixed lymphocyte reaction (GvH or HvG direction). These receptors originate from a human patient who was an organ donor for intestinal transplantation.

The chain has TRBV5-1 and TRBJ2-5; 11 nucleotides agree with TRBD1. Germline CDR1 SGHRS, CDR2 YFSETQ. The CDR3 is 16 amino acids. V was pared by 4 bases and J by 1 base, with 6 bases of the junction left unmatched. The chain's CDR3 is CASSIAGQGGQETQYF. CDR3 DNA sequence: TGCGCCAGCAGCATAGCGGGACAGGGGGGCCAAGAGACCCAGTACTTC.

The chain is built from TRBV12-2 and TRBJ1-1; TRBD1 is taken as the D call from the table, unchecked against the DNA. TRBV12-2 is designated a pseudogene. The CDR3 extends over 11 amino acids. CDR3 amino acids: CASRRTGKAFF. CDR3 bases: TGTGCAAGTCGTCGGACAGGCAAAGCTTTCTTT.

This CDR3 reads CASSLVVSTEAFF. The CDR3 DNA reads as TGTGCCAGCAGCTTAGTAGTGAGCACTGAAGCTTTCTTT. The genes are TRBV11-2 and TRBJ1-1; no clear D gene. Trimming shortened V by 1 base and J by 4 bases, and 7 bases separated the two germline ends. Germline V gives CDR1 SGHAT, CDR2 FQNNGV. The CDR3 spans 13 residues. The full variable domain, completed using reference TRBV11-2 and TRBJ1-1, is EAGVAQSPRYKIIEKRQSVAFWCNPISGHATLYWYQQILGQGPKLLIQFQNNGVVDDSQLPKDRFSAERLKGVDSTLKIQPAKLEDSAVYLCASSLVVSTEAFFGQGTRLTVV.

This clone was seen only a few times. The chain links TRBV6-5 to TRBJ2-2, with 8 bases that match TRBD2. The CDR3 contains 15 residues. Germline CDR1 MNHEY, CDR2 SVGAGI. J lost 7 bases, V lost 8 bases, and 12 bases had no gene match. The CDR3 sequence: CASGGLGHFSGELFF. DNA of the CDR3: TGTGCCAGCGGGGGACTAGGGCATTTTAGCGGGGAGCTGTTTTTT.

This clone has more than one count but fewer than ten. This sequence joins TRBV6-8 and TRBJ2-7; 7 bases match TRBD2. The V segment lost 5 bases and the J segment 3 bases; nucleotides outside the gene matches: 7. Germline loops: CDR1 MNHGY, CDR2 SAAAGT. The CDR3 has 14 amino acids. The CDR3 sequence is CASSEAGNGYEQYF. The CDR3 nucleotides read TGTGCCAGCAGTGAAGCGGGGAACGGCTACGAGCAGTACTTC.

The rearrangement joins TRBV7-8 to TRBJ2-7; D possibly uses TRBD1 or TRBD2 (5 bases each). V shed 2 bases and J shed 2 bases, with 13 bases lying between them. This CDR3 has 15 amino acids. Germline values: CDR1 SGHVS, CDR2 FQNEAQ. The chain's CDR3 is CASSLSGTAAYEQYF. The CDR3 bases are TGTGCCAGCAGCTTATCAGGGACCGCCGCCTACGAGCAGTACTTC.

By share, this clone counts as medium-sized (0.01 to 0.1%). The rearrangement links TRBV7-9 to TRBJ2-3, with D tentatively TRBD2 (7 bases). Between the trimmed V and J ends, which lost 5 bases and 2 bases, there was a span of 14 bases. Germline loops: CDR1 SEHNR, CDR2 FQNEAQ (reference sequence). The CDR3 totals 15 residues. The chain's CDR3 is CASSRKGGFTDTQYF. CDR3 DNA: TGTGCCAGCAGCCGGAAGGGGGGGTTCACAGATACGCAGTATTTT.

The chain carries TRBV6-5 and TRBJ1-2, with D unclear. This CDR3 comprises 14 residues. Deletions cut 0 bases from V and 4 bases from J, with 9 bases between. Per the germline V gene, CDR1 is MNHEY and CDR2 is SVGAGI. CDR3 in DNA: TGTGCCAGCAGTTACTCGACGTCCATCTATGGCTACACCTTC. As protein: CASSYSTSIYGYTF.

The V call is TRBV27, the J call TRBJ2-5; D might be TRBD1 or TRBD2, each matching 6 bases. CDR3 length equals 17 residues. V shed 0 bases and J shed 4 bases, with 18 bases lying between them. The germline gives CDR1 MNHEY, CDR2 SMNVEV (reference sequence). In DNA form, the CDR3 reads TGTGCCAGCAGTTTATCGCCTCCCGGGGGCAGGGGAGAGACCCAGTACTTC. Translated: CASSLSPPGGRGETQYF.

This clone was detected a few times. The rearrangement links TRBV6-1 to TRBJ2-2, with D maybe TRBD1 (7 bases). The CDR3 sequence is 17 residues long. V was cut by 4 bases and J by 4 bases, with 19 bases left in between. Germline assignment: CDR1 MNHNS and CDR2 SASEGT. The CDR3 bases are TGTGCCAGCAGTGTATATTACCAGGGGGGAGTCACCGGGGAGCTGTTTTTT. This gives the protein CASSVYYQGGVTGELFF.

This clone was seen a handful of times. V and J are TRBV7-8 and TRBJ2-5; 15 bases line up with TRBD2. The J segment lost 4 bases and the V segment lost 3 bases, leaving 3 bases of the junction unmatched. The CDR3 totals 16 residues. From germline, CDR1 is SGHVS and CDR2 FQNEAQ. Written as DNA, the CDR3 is TGTGCCAGCAGCTTTGGGACTAGCGGGAGGCGAGAGACCCAGTACTTC. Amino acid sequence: CASSFGTSGRRETQYF.

In DNA, the CDR3 is TGTGCCAGCAGCCCCAAAGTGGGACAGGGGGCGAGGGAGCAGTACTTC. Encoded protein: CASSPKVGQGAREQYF. The chain couples TRBV7-2 to TRBJ2-7; TRBD1 agrees at 12 bases. From germline, CDR1 is SGHTA and CDR2 FQGNSA. CDR3 length equals 16 residues. Unmatched junction bases numbered 12, after V lost 5 bases and J lost 7 bases.

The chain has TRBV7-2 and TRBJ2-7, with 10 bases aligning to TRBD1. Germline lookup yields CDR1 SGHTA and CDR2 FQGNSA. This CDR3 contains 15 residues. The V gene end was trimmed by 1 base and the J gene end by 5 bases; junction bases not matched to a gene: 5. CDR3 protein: CASSLDGTGEHEQYF. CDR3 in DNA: TGTGCCAGCAGCTTAGATGGGACAGGGGAACACGAGCAGTACTTC.

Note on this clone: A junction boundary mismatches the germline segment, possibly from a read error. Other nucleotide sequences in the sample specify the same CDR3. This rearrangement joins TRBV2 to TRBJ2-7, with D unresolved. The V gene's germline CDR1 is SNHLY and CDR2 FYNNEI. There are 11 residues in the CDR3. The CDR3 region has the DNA TGCGCCAGCAGTGAATTCTACGAGCAGTACTTC. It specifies CASSEFYEQYF.

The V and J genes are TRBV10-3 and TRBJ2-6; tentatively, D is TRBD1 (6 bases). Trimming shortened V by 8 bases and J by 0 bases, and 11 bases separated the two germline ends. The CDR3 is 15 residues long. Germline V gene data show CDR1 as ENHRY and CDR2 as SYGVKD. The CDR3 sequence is CAIGPQGSGANVLTF. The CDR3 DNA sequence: TGTGCCATCGGACCACAGGGCTCTGGGGCCAACGTCCTGACTTTC.

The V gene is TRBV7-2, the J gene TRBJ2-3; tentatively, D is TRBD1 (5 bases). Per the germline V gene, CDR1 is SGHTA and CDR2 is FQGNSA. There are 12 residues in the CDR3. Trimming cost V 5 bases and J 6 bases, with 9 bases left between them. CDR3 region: CASSPGWDTQYF. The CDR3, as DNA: TGTGCCAGCAGCCCAGGGTGGGATACGCAGTATTTT.

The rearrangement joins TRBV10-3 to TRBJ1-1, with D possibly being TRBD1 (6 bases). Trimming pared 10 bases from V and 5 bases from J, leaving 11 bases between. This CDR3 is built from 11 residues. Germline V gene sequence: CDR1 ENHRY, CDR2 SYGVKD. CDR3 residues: CARWRGTEAFF. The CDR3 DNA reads TGTGCCAGGTGGAGGGGGACTGAAGCTTTCTTT.

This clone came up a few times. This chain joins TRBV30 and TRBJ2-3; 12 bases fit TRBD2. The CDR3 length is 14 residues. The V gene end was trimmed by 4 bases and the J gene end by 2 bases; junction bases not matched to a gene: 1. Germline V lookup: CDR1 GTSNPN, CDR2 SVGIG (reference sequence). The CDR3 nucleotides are TGTGCCTGGACTAGCGGGAGGGCCACAGATACGCAGTATTTT. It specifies CAWTSGRATDTQYF.

In DNA, the CDR3 is TGTGCCAGCAGTTTGTTCGGGACAGTGTATCAGCCCCAGCATTTT. Amino acids: CASSLFGTVYQPQHF. The chain has TRBV28 and TRBJ1-5; the match to TRBD1 covers 7 bases. The trim removed 3 bases at V and 5 bases at J, leaving 7 bases unmatched. The CDR3 is made up of 15 amino acids. Germline values: CDR1 MDHEN, CDR2 SYDVKM.

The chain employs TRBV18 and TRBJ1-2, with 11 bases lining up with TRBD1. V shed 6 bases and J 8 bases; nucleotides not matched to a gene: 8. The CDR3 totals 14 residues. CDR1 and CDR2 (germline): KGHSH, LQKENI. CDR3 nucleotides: TGTGCCAGCTCTATCGGGACAGGGGGATACGGCTACACCTTC. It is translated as CASSIGTGGYGYTF.

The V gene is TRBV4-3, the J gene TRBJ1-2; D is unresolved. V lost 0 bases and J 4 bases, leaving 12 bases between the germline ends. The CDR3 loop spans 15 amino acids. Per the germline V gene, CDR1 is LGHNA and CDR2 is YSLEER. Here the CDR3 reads CASSQDLGRSYGYTF. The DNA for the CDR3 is TGCGCCAGCAGCCAAGATCTTGGCAGAAGCTATGGCTACACCTTC.

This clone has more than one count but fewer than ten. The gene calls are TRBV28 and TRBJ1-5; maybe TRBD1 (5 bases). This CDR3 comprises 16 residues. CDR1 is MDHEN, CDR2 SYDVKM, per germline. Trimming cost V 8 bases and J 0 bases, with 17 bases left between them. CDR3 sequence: CASENGGRGSNQPQHF. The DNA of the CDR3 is TGTGCCAGCGAAAACGGGGGTAGGGGTAGCAATCAGCCCCAGCATTTT.

The CDR3 protein is CASSGTNTDTQYF. The CDR3 DNA reads as TGTGCCAGTAGTGGGACAAACACAGATACGCAGTATTTT. The V gene is TRBV19, the J gene TRBJ2-3; weak D call: TRBD1 (6 bases). This CDR3 is 13 amino acids long. V was cut by 5 bases and J by 2 bases, with 8 bases left in between. Germline V gene sequence: CDR1 LNHDA, CDR2 SQIVND (reference sequence).

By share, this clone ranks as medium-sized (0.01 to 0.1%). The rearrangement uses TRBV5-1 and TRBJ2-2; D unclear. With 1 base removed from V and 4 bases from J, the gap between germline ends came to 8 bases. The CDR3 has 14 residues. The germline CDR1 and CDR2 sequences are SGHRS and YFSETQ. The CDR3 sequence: CASSLLLGTGELFF. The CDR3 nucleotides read TGCGCCAGCAGCTTGCTGCTAGGCACCGGGGAGCTGTTTTTT.

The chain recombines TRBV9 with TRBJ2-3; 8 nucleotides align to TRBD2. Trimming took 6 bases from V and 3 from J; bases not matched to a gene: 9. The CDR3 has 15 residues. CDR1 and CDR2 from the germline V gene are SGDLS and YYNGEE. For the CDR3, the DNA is TGTGCCAGCACCCTTGCCGGGACTAGGACAGATACGCAGTATTTT. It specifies CASTLAGTRTDTQYF.

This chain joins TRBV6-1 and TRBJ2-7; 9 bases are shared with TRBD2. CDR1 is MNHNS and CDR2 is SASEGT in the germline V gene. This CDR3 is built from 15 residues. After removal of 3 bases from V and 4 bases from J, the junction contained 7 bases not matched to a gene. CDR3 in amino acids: CASSEISGSRYEQYF. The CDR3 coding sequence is TGTGCCAGCAGTGAGATTAGCGGGAGTAGATACGAGCAGTACTTC.

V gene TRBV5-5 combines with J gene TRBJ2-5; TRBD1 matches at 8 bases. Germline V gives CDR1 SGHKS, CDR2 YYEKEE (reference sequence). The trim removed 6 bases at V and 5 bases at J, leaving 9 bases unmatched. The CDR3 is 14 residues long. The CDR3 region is CASTYPGGMETQYF. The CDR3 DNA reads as TGTGCCAGCACCTACCCAGGGGGCATGGAGACCCAGTACTTC.

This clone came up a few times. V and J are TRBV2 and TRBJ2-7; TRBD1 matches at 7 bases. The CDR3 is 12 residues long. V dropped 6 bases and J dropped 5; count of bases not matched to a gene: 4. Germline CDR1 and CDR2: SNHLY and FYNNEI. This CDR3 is CASSEQGNEQYF. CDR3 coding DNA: TGTGCCAGCAGCGAACAGGGGAACGAGCAGTACTTC.

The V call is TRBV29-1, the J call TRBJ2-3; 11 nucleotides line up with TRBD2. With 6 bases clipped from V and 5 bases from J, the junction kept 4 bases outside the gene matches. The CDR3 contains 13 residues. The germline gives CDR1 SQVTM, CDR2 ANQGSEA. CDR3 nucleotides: TGCAGCGTCCTACTAGCGGGAGTAGATACGCAGTATTTT. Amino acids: CSVLLAGVDTQYF.

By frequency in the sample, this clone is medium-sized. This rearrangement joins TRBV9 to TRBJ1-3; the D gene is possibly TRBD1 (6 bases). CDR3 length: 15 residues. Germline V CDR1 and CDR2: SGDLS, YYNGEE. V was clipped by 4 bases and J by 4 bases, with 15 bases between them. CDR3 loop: CASSPTGMGGNTIYF. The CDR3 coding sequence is TGTGCCAGCAGCCCTACAGGGATGGGCGGAAACACCATATATTTT.

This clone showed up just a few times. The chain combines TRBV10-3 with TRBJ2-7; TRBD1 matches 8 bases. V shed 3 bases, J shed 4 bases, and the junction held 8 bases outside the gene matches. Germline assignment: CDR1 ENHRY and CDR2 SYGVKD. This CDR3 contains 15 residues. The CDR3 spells CAISDQGAGLYEQYF. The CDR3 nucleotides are TGTGCCATCAGTGACCAGGGGGCGGGATTGTACGAGCAGTACTTC.

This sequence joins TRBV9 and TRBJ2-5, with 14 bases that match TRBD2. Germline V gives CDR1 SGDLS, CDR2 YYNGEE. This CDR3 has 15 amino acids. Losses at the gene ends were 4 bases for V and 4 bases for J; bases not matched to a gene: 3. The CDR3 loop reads CASSLGLAGGETQYF. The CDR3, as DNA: TGTGCCAGCAGCTTAGGACTAGCGGGAGGAGAGACCCAGTACTTC.